Following are 16 T cell receptor beta chains from one sample sequenced in a study of regulatory T cells in long-lasting Graves disease. Through Arm-PCR of CDR3 regions and iRepertoire HTBI primers, TCR beta libraries were built. MiXCR, applied by TCRdb to the multiplex PCR reads, yields one record per CDR3 protein. The table has 500,000 to 700,000 distinct CDR3 sequences, 16% seen once; the top ten hold under 20%. The time point here: newly diagnosed GD, antithyroid drugs for less than 3 months. Construction of the TCR library relied on RNA isolated from PBMCs. In addition, the sample was reused for a study of T cells in Graves' hyperthyroidism and ophthalmopathy.

The material was peripheral blood mononuclear cells (PBMCs), obtained at new diagnosis, from a patient treated with antithyroid drugs. The receptors were gathered from a woman younger than 45 with Graves disease.

This rearrangement joins TRBV29-1 to TRBJ2-6, with D unclear. CDR3 size: 14 residues. Trimming took off 0 bases at V and 2 bases at J, with 5 bases between the two ends. Germline CDR1 is SQVTM and CDR2 is ANQGSEA. The CDR3 sequence is CSVEDGTGANVLTF. In nucleotides, the CDR3 is TGCAGCGTTGAAGATGGCACTGGGGCCAACGTCCTGACTTTC.

This clonotype was detected ten times or more. The chain couples TRBV18 to TRBJ2-2; perhaps TRBD2 as D (6 bases). CDR3 length: 13 amino acids. V was cut by 8 bases and J by 5 bases, with 12 bases left in between. Germline V gene lookup returns CDR1 KGHSH and CDR2 LQKENI. The CDR3 loop is CASSSGDTGELFF. CDR3 in DNA: TGTGCCAGCAGCTCGGGAGATACCGGGGAGCTGTTTTTT.

Only a few counts were recorded for this clonotype. The V and J genes are TRBV28 and TRBJ1-5; D not certain. In germline, CDR1 is MDHEN, CDR2 SYDVKM. Trimming left V 5 bases short and J 6 bases short, with 11 bases between. This CDR3 contains 13 residues. CDR3: CASSEKVSQPQHF. As DNA, the CDR3 is TGTGCCAGCAGTGAGAAGGTGAGTCAGCCCCAGCATTTT. Together with reference TRBV28 and TRBJ1-5, the CDR3 gives the full variable domain: DVKVTQSSRYLVKRTGEKVFLECVQDMDHENMFWYRQDPGLGLRLIYFSYDVKMKEKGDIPEGYSVSREKKERFSLILESASTNQTSMYLCASSEKVSQPQHFGDGTRLSIL.

This clonotype was recorded many times. The CDR3 reads CASSLNPRSGQPQHF. CDR3 nucleotide sequence: TGTGCCAGCAGTTTGAATCCTCGATCGGGGCAGCCCCAGCATTTT. The rearrangement uses TRBV28 and TRBJ1-5; D uncertain. V was shortened by 3 bases and J by 7 bases, with 16 bases between the two germline ends. The CDR3 runs to 15 residues. CDR1 and CDR2 (germline): MDHEN, SYDVKM.

CDR3 in DNA: TGTGCCAGCAGCCCAAACGCAGCAACTAACTATGGCTACACCTTC. It specifies CASSPNAATNYGYTF. This chain connects TRBV7-3 to TRBJ1-2; the D is unclear. Germline V gives CDR1 SGHTA, CDR2 FQGTGA. The CDR3 length is 15 residues. Deletions cut 5 bases from V and 0 bases from J, with 13 bases between.

This chain joins TRBV19 and TRBJ2-4; D is possibly TRBD1 (5 bases). V shed 3 bases and J shed 0 bases, with 18 bases lying between them. Germline values: CDR1 LNHDA, CDR2 SQIVND (reference sequence). There are 18 residues in the CDR3. The CDR3 protein is CASSMVMIGAAAKNIQYF. The CDR3 coding sequence is TGTGCCAGTAGTATGGTTATGATAGGGGCGGCAGCCAAAAACATTCAGTACTTC.

This clonotype was seen ten or more times. The rearrangement uses TRBV2 and TRBJ1-4; D is possibly TRBD1 (6 bases). CDR1 SNHLY and CDR2 FYNNEI come from the germline V gene. The CDR3 runs to 14 residues. V was cut by 4 bases and J by 8 bases, with 14 bases left in between. CDR3 region: CASSALGGREKLFF. The DNA of the CDR3 is TGTGCCAGCAGTGCCCTCGGGGGCCGAGAAAAACTGTTTTTT.

This clonotype was recorded many times. The genes are TRBV20-1 and TRBJ1-1; no reliable D call. Trimming left V 6 bases short and J 11 bases short, with 19 bases between. This CDR3 is built from 12 residues. Germline CDR1 DFQATT, CDR2 SNEGSKA (reference sequence). The CDR3 DNA is TGCAGTGCCATCGGACGGCCGGAAGATGCTTTCTTT. It specifies CSAIGRPEDAFF.

This clonotype was found many times. The gene calls are TRBV20-1 and TRBJ2-2; weak D call: TRBD2 (6 bases). The V end lost 1 base, the J end lost 8 bases, and 14 bases lay between the germline ends. Per germline, CDR1 DFQATT and CDR2 SNEGSKA (reference sequence). The CDR3 length is 14 residues. CDR3 sequence: CSARALPAGGELFF. In nucleotides, the CDR3 is TGCAGTGCTAGAGCTCTTCCTGCGGGAGGGGAGCTGTTTTTT.

V is TRBV2 and J is TRBJ2-6; TRBD1 matches at 8 bases. Trimming took 6 bases from V and 1 from J; bases not matched to a gene: 8. The V gene's germline CDR1 is SNHLY and CDR2 FYNNEI. This CDR3 has 17 residues. The CDR3 bases are TGTGCCAGCAGATCCGGGACAGGACCTTCTGGGGCCAACGTCCTGACTTTC. Amino acid sequence: CASRSGTGPSGANVLTF.

This clonotype turned up a few times. The chain employs TRBV6-1 and TRBJ1-2; D is perhaps TRBD1 (5 bases). The germline gives CDR1 MNHNS, CDR2 SASEGT. V lost 6 bases to trimming and J lost 5 bases, with 19 bases between them. The CDR3 extends over 15 amino acids. The CDR3 DNA follows: TGTGCCAGCAGGGAGGGACCGGCAGGTTGGTATGGCTACACCTTC. Translation gives CASREGPAGWYGYTF.

There are many counts of this clonotype. The chain is built from TRBV2 and TRBJ2-2; TRBD1 aligns across 7 bases. The CDR3 covers 17 residues. Germline V CDR1 and CDR2: SNHLY, FYNNEI. Germline trimming cut 7 bases from V and 0 bases from J; bases unmatched to any gene: 11. CDR3 in DNA: TGTGCCAGCATTCGGGTTCGCGGACAGGCGAACACCGGGGAGCTGTTTTTT. This gives the protein CASIRVRGQANTGELFF.

This clonotype has only a few counts. The J gene is TRBJ2-3, the V gene TRBV5-1, with TRBD2 matching over 10 bases. Germline assignment: CDR1 SGHRS and CDR2 YFSETQ. Losses at the gene ends were 0 bases for V and 0 bases for J; bases not matched to a gene: 4. The CDR3 consists of 17 residues. The CDR3 here is CASSLGTSGKSTDTQYF. The CDR3 region has the DNA TGCGCCAGCAGCTTGGGGACTAGCGGAAAAAGCACAGATACGCAGTATTTT.

The V call is TRBV7-9, the J call TRBJ1-2, with D uncertain. Deletions cut 5 bases from V and 3 bases from J, with 19 bases between. This CDR3 is 16 amino acids long. Germline V gene data show CDR1 as SEHNR and CDR2 as FQNEAQ (reference sequence). The CDR3 is CASSLASLGRYYGYTF. The CDR3 DNA sequence: TGTGCCAGCAGCCTGGCCTCGTTAGGACGGTACTATGGCTACACCTTC. Full variable domain (rest looked up from reference TRBV7-9 and TRBJ1-2): DTGVSQNPRHKITKRGQNVTFRCDPISEHNRLYWYRQTLGQGPEFLTYFQNEAQLEKSRLLSDRFSAERPKGSFSTLEIQRTEQGDSAMYLCASSLASLGRYYGYTFGSGTRLTVV.

There are a few counts of this clonotype. The chain joins TRBV9 to TRBJ2-3; 8 bases fit TRBD2. There are 19 residues in the CDR3. With V trimmed by 1 base and J by 1 base, 14 bases remained unmatched. Germline V gene sequence: CDR1 SGDLS, CDR2 YYNGEE. In DNA, the CDR3 is TGTGCCAGCAGCGTAAGCGGGAGAGGTGTGCTAAGGGGCACAGATACGCAGTATTTT. It is translated as CASSVSGRGVLRGTDTQYF.

This clonotype occurred a few times. The chain is built from TRBV19 and TRBJ1-5; D is perhaps TRBD1 (6 bases). V dropped 6 bases and J dropped 4 bases, with 13 bases sitting between them. The CDR3 has 14 amino acids. In germline, CDR1 is LNHDA, CDR2 SQIVND (reference sequence). The CDR3 coding sequence is TGTGCCAGTAGGACGCGGGGGCTTAATCAGCCCCAGCATTTT. It translates to CASRTRGLNQPQHF.